The 16 T cell receptor beta chains below all came from one sample that was sequenced in a study of T cell repertoires in cytomegalovirus infection. TCRdb used MiXCR to reprocess the reads, holding one entry per CDR3 protein. The repertoire holds 310,000 or so distinct CDR3 sequences, with roughly a tenth as singletons. The sequencing sample was made of PBMCs. The receptors stem from a human donor in good health (CMV status not recorded). Some clones in this sample may be carry-over from other donors' samples.

The chain recombines TRBV20-1 with TRBJ2-1; 8 bases align to TRBD2. The length of the CDR3 is 15 residues. CDR1 is DFQATT, CDR2 SNEGSKA, per germline (reference sequence). J lost 0 bases, V lost 3 bases, and 4 bases had no gene match. The CDR3 here is CSASRLASSYNEQFF. The CDR3 coding sequence is TGCAGTGCTAGTCGACTAGCGAGCTCCTACAATGAGCAGTTCTTC.

This clonotype has just a few counts. In DNA form, the CDR3 reads TGTGCCAGCAGCGCCAACCCCGGGGGGAATACGCAGTATTTT. It translates to CASSANPGGNTQYF. The rearrangement joins TRBV9 to TRBJ2-3; TRBD2 aligns across 7 bases. Per germline, CDR1 SGDLS and CDR2 YYNGEE. The ends lost 3 bases at V and 7 bases at J; junction bases unmatched: 8. This CDR3 has 14 residues. The variable domain in full, completed from reference TRBV9 and TRBJ2-3, reads DSGVTQTPKHLITATGQRVTLRCSPRSGDLSVYWYQQSLDQGLQFLIQYYNGEERAKGNILERFSAQQFPDLHSELNLSSLELGDSALYFCASSANPGGNTQYFGPGTRLTVL.

The chain employs TRBV13 and TRBJ1-2, with 8 bases matching TRBD1. J gave up 0 bases and V 5 bases, and 5 bases lay outside the gene matches. This CDR3 is built from 15 residues. CDR1 and CDR2 (germline): PRHDT, FYEKMQ (reference sequence). CDR3 coding DNA: TGTGCCAGCAGCCCTCGACAGGGGACTAACTATGGCTACACCTTC. This codes for CASSPRQGTNYGYTF.

About this clonotype: This may stem from a read error, because a much larger clone lies one nucleotide away. The CDR3 carries no conserved terminal phenylalanine or tryptophan, so it likely arises from a read error. The chain employs TRBV7-4 and TRBJ2-1, with a tentative D call TRBD1 (5 bases). The CDR3 has 16 residues. Between the trimmed V and J ends, which lost 5 bases and 0 bases, there was a span of 14 bases. Germline V lookup: CDR1 SGHVT, CDR2 SQSDAQ. The CDR3 loop reads CASSPLTAHSYNEQFS. CDR3 DNA sequence: TGTGCCAGCAGCCCACTGACAGCACACTCCTACAATGAGCAGTTCTCC.

This clonotype showed up just a few times. The genes are TRBV28 and TRBJ1-4; D is unclear. The CDR3 has 15 residues. In germline, CDR1 is MDHEN, CDR2 SYDVKM. V was trimmed by 7 bases and J by 3 bases, leaving 15 bases between them. The CDR3 here is CASTAGRWANEKLFF. Written as DNA, the CDR3 is TGTGCCAGCACGGCGGGCCGCTGGGCTAATGAAAAACTGTTTTTT.

This clonotype was picked up many times. This chain links TRBV29-1 with TRBJ2-1, with 7 nucleotides matching TRBD1. This CDR3 has 17 residues. V lost 7 bases, J lost 2 bases, and 17 bases stayed unmatched. Germline V gene data show CDR1 as SQVTM and CDR2 as ANQGSEA. The CDR3: CSAVSLMTGQPYNEQFF. The CDR3 DNA sequence: TGCAGCGCGGTCTCATTGATGACAGGGCAGCCCTACAATGAGCAGTTCTTC.

As to this clonotype: One junction end disagrees with the germline gene, perhaps due to a read error. The CDR3 region has the DNA TGTGCCGGCAGTTTAGGGGGGACCTACACCGGGGAGCTGTTTTTT. This gives the protein CAGSLGGTYTGELFF. The chain is built from TRBV12-3 or TRBV12-4 and TRBJ2-2; tentatively, D is TRBD1 or TRBD2 (6 bases each). The CDR3 runs 15 residues.

This clonotype appeared many times. This sequence joins TRBV7-2 and TRBJ1-5, with unresolved D. The V end was cut by 4 bases, the J end by 3 bases, with 16 bases between. CDR3 length: 16 residues. Germline-derived CDR1 and CDR2 are SGHTA and FQGNSA. CDR3 DNA: TGTGCCAGCAGCTCTCCTTTAGGACTCCACAATCAGCCCCAGCATTTT. It is translated as CASSSPLGLHNQPQHF.

This clonotype was counted only a few times. The rearrangement uses TRBV11-3 and TRBJ2-7; 14 nucleotides line up with TRBD2. The CDR3 is made up of 15 amino acids. The V gene end was trimmed by 5 bases and the J gene end by 6 bases; junction bases not matched to a gene: 6. In germline, CDR1 is SGHNT, CDR2 YENEEA. The CDR3 DNA reads TGTGCCAGCAGCCATACCGGACTAGCGGGGGGCGAGCAGTACTTC. This translates into CASSHTGLAGGEQYF.

This clonotype was seen ten or more times. CDR3 protein: CASSHGDAYNEQFF. For the CDR3, the DNA is TGCGCCAGCAGCCATGGGGACGCCTACAATGAGCAGTTCTTC. This chain uses TRBV4-1 with TRBJ2-1; D could derive from TRBD1 or TRBD2 (5 bases each). This CDR3 has 14 residues. The germline V gene encodes CDR1 MGHRA and CDR2 YSYEKL. The V gene lost 3 bases and the J gene lost 2 bases, with 8 bases spanning the gap.

This clonotype was seen ten or more times. The V and J genes are TRBV7-2 and TRBJ1-4; TRBD1 might be the D (6 bases). Germline lookup yields CDR1 SGHTA and CDR2 FQGNSA. Trimming pared 5 bases from V and 13 bases from J, leaving 11 bases between. This CDR3 spans 11 amino acids. CDR3 DNA: TGTGCCAGCAGCGCATGGGGGCCACTGTTTTTT. As protein: CASSAWGPLFF. Together with reference TRBV7-2 and TRBJ1-4, the CDR3 gives the full variable domain: GAGVSQSPSNKVTEKGKDVELRCDPISGHTALYWYRQSLGQGLEFLIYFQGNSAPDKSGLPSDRFSAERTGGSVSTLTIQRTQQEDSAVYLCASSAWGPLFFGSGTQLSVL.

This clonotype was counted at least ten times. V usage is TRBV15 and J usage is TRBJ2-2; 9 nucleotides align to TRBD1. This CDR3 has 16 amino acids. V shed 0 bases and J 5 bases; nucleotides not matched to a gene: 4. Per germline, CDR1 LNHNV and CDR2 YYDKDF (reference sequence). The CDR3 loop is CATSRDRTGETGELFF. Written as DNA, the CDR3 is TGTGCCACCAGCAGAGATCGGACAGGGGAAACCGGGGAGCTGTTTTTT.

Notes on this clonotype: Mismatch with germline at one junction end may stem from a read error. The chain couples TRBV7-2 to TRBJ2-2, with 12 bases matching TRBD1. This CDR3 contains 18 residues. The germline gives CDR1 SGHTA, CDR2 FQGNSA. The CDR3 spells CPSSSVLRDRGRTEELFF. The CDR3 DNA is TGTCCCAGCAGCTCCGTTCTAAGGGACAGGGGGCGGACCGAGGAGCTGTTTTTT. Looking up the rest from reference TRBV7-2 and TRBJ2-2 gives the full variable domain: GAGVSQSPSNKVTEKGKDVELRCDPISGHTALYWYRQSLGQGLEFLIYFQGNSAPDKSGLPSDRFSAERTGGSVSTLTIQRTQQEDSAVYLCPSSSVLRDRGRTEELFFGEGSRLTVL.

This clonotype came up many times. This chain links TRBV7-8 with TRBJ2-1, with D perhaps TRBD2 (6 bases). The CDR3 covers 17 residues. V gave up 1 base and J gave up 6 bases, with 19 bases separating them. Germline CDR1 is SGHVS and CDR2 is FQNEAQ. The CDR3 region has the DNA TGTGCCAGCAGCTTAGAATGGACTAATCCCTGGCGCAATGAGCAGTTCTTC. Translating gives CASSLEWTNPWRNEQFF. The entire variable domain, with the rest obtained from reference TRBV7-8 and TRBJ2-1, is as follows: GAGVSQSPRYKVAKRGQDVALRCDPISGHVSLFWYQQALGQGPEFLTYFQNEAQLDKSGLPSDRFFAERPEGSVSTLKIQRTQQEDSAVYLCASSLEWTNPWRNEQFFGPGTRLTVL.

This clonotype appeared many times. This chain joins TRBV7-8 and TRBJ1-5; a weak D match, TRBD1 (6 bases). V was pared by 5 bases and J by 9 bases, with 17 bases between. The germline V gene has CDR1 SGHVS and CDR2 FQNEAQ. The CDR3 runs to 14 residues. The DNA for the CDR3 is TGTGCCAGCAGCCCCCAGGGGCCCCTCGGGCCCCAGCATTTT. This gives the protein CASSPQGPLGPQHF.

The table lists this clonotype with a few counts. This chain uses TRBV2 with TRBJ2-2; D gene uncertain. Germline V gene lookup returns CDR1 SNHLY and CDR2 FYNNEI. CDR3 length: 13 amino acids. Trimming shortened V by 1 base and J by 8 bases, and 8 bases separated the two germline ends. This chain's CDR3 is CASSEGGSGELFF. DNA of the CDR3: TGTGCCAGCAGTGAAGGGGGATCTGGGGAGCTGTTTTTT.